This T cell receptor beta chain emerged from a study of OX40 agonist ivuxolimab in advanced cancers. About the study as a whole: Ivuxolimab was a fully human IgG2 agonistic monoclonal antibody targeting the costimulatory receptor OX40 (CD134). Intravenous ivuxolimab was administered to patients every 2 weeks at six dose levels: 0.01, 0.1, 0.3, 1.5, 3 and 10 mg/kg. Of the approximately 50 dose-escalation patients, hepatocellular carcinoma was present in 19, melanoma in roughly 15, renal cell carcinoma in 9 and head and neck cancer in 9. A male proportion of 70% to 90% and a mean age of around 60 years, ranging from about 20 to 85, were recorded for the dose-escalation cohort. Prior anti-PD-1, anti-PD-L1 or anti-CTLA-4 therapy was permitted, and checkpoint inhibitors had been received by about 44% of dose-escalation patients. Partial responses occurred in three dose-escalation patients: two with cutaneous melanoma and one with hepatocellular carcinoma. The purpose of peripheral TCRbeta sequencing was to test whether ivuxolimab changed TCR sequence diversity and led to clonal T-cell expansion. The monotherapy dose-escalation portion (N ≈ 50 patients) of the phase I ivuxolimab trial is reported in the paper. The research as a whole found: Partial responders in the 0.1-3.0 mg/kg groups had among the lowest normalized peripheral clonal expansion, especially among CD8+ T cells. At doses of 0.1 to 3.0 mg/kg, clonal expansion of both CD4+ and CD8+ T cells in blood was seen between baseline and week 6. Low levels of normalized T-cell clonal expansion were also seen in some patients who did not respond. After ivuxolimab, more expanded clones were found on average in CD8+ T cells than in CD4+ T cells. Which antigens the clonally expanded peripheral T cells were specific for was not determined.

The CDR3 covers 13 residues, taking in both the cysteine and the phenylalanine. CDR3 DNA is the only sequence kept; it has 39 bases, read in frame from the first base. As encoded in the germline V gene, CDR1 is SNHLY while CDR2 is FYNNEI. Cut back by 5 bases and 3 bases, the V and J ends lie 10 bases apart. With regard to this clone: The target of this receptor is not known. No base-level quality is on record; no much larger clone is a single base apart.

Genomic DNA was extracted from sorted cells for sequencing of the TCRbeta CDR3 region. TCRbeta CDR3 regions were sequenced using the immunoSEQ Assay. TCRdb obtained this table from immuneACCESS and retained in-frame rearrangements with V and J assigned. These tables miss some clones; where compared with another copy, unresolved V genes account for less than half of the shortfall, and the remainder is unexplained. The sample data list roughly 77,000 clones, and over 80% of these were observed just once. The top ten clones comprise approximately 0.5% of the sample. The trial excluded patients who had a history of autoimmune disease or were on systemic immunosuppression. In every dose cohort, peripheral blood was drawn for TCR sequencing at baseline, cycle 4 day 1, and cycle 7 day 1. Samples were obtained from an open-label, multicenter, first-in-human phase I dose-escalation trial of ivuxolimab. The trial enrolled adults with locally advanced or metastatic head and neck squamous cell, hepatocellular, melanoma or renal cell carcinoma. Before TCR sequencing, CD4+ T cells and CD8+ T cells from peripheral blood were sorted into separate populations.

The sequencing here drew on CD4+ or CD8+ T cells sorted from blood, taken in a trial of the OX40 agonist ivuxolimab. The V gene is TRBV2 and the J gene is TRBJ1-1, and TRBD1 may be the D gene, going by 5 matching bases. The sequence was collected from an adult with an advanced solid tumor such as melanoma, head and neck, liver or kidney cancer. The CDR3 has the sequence CASSFGTYTEAFF. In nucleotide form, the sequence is TGTGCCAGCAGTTTCGGGACTTACACTGAAGCTTTCTTT. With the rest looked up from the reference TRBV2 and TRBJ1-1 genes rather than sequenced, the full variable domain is EPEVTQTPSHQVTQMGQEVILRCVPISNHLYFYWYRQILGQKVEFLVSFYNNEISEKSEIFDDQFSVERPDGSNFTLKIRSTKLEDSAMYFCASSFGTYTEAFFGQGTRLTVV.